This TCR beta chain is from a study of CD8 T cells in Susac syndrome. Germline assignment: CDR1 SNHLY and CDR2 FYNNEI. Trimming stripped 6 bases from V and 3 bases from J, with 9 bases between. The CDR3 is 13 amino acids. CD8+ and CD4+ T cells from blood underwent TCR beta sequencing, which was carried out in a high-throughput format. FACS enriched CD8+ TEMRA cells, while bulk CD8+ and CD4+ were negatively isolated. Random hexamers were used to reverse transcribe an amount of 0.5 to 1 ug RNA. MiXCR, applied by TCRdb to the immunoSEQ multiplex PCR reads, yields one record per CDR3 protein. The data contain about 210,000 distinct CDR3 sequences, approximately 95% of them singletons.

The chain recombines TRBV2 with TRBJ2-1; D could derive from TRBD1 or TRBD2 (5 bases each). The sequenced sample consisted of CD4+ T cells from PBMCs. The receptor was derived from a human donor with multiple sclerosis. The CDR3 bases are TGTGCCAGCAGAAGTGGGGGCTACAATGAGCAGTTCTTC. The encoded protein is CASRSGGYNEQFF.